This TCR beta chain was found in a study of T cells after yellow fever vaccination (dated by TCRdb to about 2019). Study-wide context: The SMART-Seq v4 Ultra Low Input RNA kit was used to prepare libraries from fractions with low cell numbers. To track T-cell clones before and after primary and booster YFV17D yellow fever vaccination, bulk TCR alpha and beta repertoires were sequenced longitudinally. Two healthy male donors, one aged 18 to 30 and one aged 30 to 40 years, were included in the cohort. Bulk PBMC replicates and cell subsets were isolated from blood drawn at multiple timepoints before and after both primary and secondary immunization.

Read against the paper, the sample's treatment or condition label means: live attenuated yellow fever vaccine strain. A standard Ficoll-Paque protocol was used to isolate PBMCs from peripheral blood. CD4 and CD8 T-cell fractions were isolated with Dynabeads CD4 and CD8 positive selection kits. TriZol was used to extract RNA from bulk PBMCs, from CD4 and CD8 fractions, and from dextramer-positive and dextramer-negative fractions. A note on this clonotype: No cognate antigen has been identified for it. Per-base qualities were not stored, and no clone one base away is much larger.

The data were produced on an Illumina NovaSeq 6000. TCR cDNA was made using 5'RACE template switching, a step that added a universal primer site and unique molecular identifiers. Priming of cDNA synthesis was performed from both the TCR alpha and TCR beta constant segments. Two PCR steps were used to amplify libraries, with sample barcodes and sequencing adapters being added in the second step. Libraries were sequenced on Illumina HiSeq 2500 (2x100 bp) or NovaSeq (2x150 bp). As for how the authors treated the data: MIGEC handled demultiplexing of reads and collapsing into UMI consensus sequences, while MiXCR performed V(D)J alignment. Vaccine-responding clonotypes were defined with edgeR using replicate PBMC samples, requiring FDR below 0.01 and a log2 fold change above 5 up to day 15. Bulk clonotypes were assigned CD4 or CD8 identity according to which sequenced CD4 or CD8 repertoire held them at higher abundance. TCRdb handled the public reads itself, with Q25 trimming in fastp and clone calling in MiXCR, and kept productive beta chains. Records with the same CDR3 protein are collapsed into one entry carrying the most frequent genes and DNA. The authors' filters were not applied to this entry. The sample table shows a few hundred thousand distinct CDR3 sequences, and roughly 9% are seen once. The ten largest clones capture about 3% of the sample.

Study-level results and caveats: A small fraction of clonotypes showed up in both the CD4 and CD8 compartments, probably as a result of convergent recombination. The study included only a couple of donors, which limits how far the findings can be generalized. Compared with the primary T-cell response, the secondary T-cell response was faster but weaker, reaching its peak on day 5 rather than on day 15. Most clones expanded after primary vaccination (96% of CD4 and roughly 90% of CD8) were re-detected after the booster, suggesting that broad memory maintenance occurred. Because abundant contaminating clonotypes from the bulk population could be contained in FACS-sorted repertoires, computational filtering was required.

The CDR3, cysteine through phenylalanine, is 14 amino acids long. This entry keeps only the CDR3 DNA: 42 bases, framed from base 1. From a lookup of the germline V gene, CDR1 and CDR2 are LGHNA and YNFKEQ. For this chain, trimming is 8 bases at the V end and 4 bases at the J end, and the number of junction bases without a gene match is 9. Source: CD4+ T cells sorted from PBMCs, taken 5 days after the yellow fever booster vaccination. Rearrangement joined TRBV4-2 to TRBJ1-1; 8 bases in the middle match TRBD1. The clonotype comes from a man aged 18 to 30 who received the YFV17D yellow fever vaccine. The DNA is as follows: TGTGCCAGCCGTTATGGGCAGGGGGCCACTGAAGCTTTCTTT. The translation is CASRYGQGATEAFF.